The rows below give T cell receptor beta chains drawn from one sample of a study of blood T cell repertoires in COVID-19. The assay was immunoSEQ multiplex PCR, and TCRdb's table has in-frame clones only and misses some. The sample carries roughly 420,000 clones, 88% recorded once. Sequencing used PBMCs or T cells enriched from blood (not recorded which). Source of these receptors: a young woman with acute COVID-19. CDR3s include the opening cysteine and the closing phenylalanine or tryptophan. A D gene is named only where the DNA matches it firmly. A row's size may be missing; if present it is once, few, many or a size class.

d_gene	j_gene	v_gene	abundance	CDR3aa	CDR3nt
TRBD1	TRBJ1-6	TRBV10-3	NA	CAISLQGAEGNSPLHF	TGTGCCATCAGCCTACAGGGGGCAGAGGGTAATTCACCCCTCCACTTT
TRBD1	TRBJ2-2	TRBV12-5	NA	CASGLPQGVNTGELFF	TGTGCTAGTGGTTTGCCACAGGGGGTCAATACCGGGGAGCTGTTTTTT
NA	TRBJ2-5	TRBV10-3	NA	CAISDTQGETQYF	TGTGCCATCAGTGACACCCAGGGAGAGACCCAGTACTTC
TRBD2	TRBJ2-7	TRBV4-2	NA	CASSPQLAGDHEQYF	TGTGCCAGCAGCCCACAACTAGCGGGGGACCACGAGCAGTACTTC
NA	TRBJ1-5	TRBV9	NA	CASSVGAGESQPQHF	TGTGCCAGCAGCGTAGGGGCGGGGGAGAGTCAGCCCCAGCATTTT
NA	TRBJ2-7	TRBV5-6	NA	CASSLVETRVPNF	TGTGCCAGCAGCTTGGTTGAGACTAGAGTTCCCAACTTC
TRBD1	TRBJ2-3	TRBV29-1	NA	CSVTTPKGQPTDTQYF	TGCAGCGTGACTACTCCAAAGGGACAGCCCACAGATACGCAGTATTTT
TRBD1	TRBJ1-3	TRBV2	NA	CASSRGDGNTIYF	TGTGCCAGCAGCAGGGGGGACGGAAACACCATATATTTT
TRBD2	TRBJ2-1	TRBV7-9	NA	CASSSPGTSGGGDEQFF	TGTGCCAGCAGCTCCCCCGGGACTAGCGGGGGGGGCGATGAGCAGTTCTTC
TRBD1	TRBJ1-2	TRBV5-5	NA	CASSQIPGTENYGYTF	TGTGCCAGCAGCCAAATTCCCGGGACAGAAAACTATGGCTACACCTTC
NA	TRBJ1-2	TRBV6-1	NA	CASSEISNYGYTF	TGTGCCAGCAGTGAAATATCGAACTATGGCTACACCTTC
NA	TRBJ1-1	TRBV7-9	NA	CASSLTGKNTEAFF	TGTGCCAGCAGCTTAACCGGGAAAAACACTGAAGCTTTCTTT
TRBD1	TRBJ2-1	TRBV5-4	NA	CASSPGRTGGYNEQFF	TGTGCCAGCAGCCCAGGCAGGACAGGAGGTTACAATGAGCAGTTCTTC
TRBD1	TRBJ2-3	TRBV5-1	NA	CASSWDRGQLTDTQYF	TGCGCCAGCAGCTGGGACAGGGGGCAGTTAACAGATACGCAGTATTTT
TRBD1	TRBJ1-4	TRBV27	NA	CASSTDREREEKLFF	TGTGCCAGCAGCACCGACAGGGAACGAGAGGAAAAACTGTTTTTT
NA	TRBJ1-2	TRBV29-1	NA	CSVEENSYGYTF	TGCAGCGTGGAGGAGAACTCCTATGGCTACACCTTC
TRBD1	TRBJ1-5	TRBV2	NA	CASSEPRTGTNQPQHF	TGTGCCAGCAGTGAGCCTAGGACAGGGACTAATCAGCCCCAGCATTTT
NA	TRBJ2-3	TRBV2	NA	CASSDQAELTDTQYF	TGTGCCAGCAGTGATCAAGCGGAGCTCACAGATACGCAGTATTTT
NA	TRBJ2-1	TRBV9	NA	CASSPRLGSYNEQFF	TGTGCCAGCAGCCCGAGGCTGGGCTCCTACAATGAGCAGTTCTTC
NA	TRBJ2-2	TRBV6-5	NA	CASSYWAGEAGELFF	TGTGCCAGCAGTTACTGGGCAGGGGAAGCCGGGGAGCTGTTTTTT
NA	TRBJ1-4	TRBV24-1	NA	CATSESSGDKLFF	TGTGCCACCAGTGAATCCTCAGGGGACAAACTGTTTTTT
TRBD1	TRBJ1-5	TRBV5-8	once	CASSFGGQGITQPQHF	TGTGCCAGCAGCTTCGGTGGACAGGGGATAACTCAGCCCCAGCATTTT
NA	TRBJ1-6	TRBV27	few	CASRHRPGVPYNSPLHF	TGTGCCAGCAGGCATCGGCCAGGGGTTCCCTATAATTCACCCCTCCACTTT
NA	TRBJ2-7	TRBV3-1/TRBV3-2	NA	CASSFGLSYEQYF	TGTGCCAGCAGCTTTGGACTCTCCTACGAGCAGTACTTC
NA	TRBJ1-5	TRBV2	NA	CASSEFRNSNQPQHF	TGTGCCAGCAGTGAATTCAGGAATAGCAATCAGCCCCAGCATTTT
TRBD2	TRBJ2-2	TRBV7-3	NA	CASSLTGLAVTGELFF	TGTGCCAGCAGCTTAACGGGACTAGCAGTAACCGGGGAGCTGTTTTTT
TRBD1	TRBJ2-7	TRBV10-1	NA	CASSKSRGQPYEQYF	TGCGCCAGCAGTAAAAGCAGGGGGCAGCCCTACGAGCAGTACTTC
NA	TRBJ1-1	TRBV18	once	CASSPTVSNTEAFF	TGTGCCAGCTCACCAACGGTATCGAACACTGAAGCTTTCTTT
TRBD2	TRBJ2-7	TRBV6-5	NA	CASRLAGDSSYEQYF	TGTGCCAGCAGATTAGCGGGGGATAGCTCCTACGAGCAGTACTTC
TRBD2	TRBJ2-3	TRBV6-4	NA	CASSDQPGLAGADTQYF	TGTGCCAGCAGTGACCAGCCGGGACTAGCGGGGGCGGATACGCAGTATTTT
NA	TRBJ1-1	TRBV10-1	NA	CASRPGMNTEAFF	TGCGCCAGCAGACCAGGGATGAACACTGAAGCTTTCTTT